Each of the 22 T cell receptor beta chains below was sequenced from the same sample in a study of cytomegalovirus exposure and HLA in healthy donors. Assay: immunoSEQ multiplex PCR; the TCRdb copy retains only in-frame clones and omits some. The table includes 65,000 to 80,000 clones, 94% detected once. The sequenced sample consisted of PBMCs. The receptors originated from a woman aged 18-29 years in good health and CMV-seropositive.

V usage is TRBV27 and J usage is TRBJ1-1; D not certain. The length of the CDR3 is 14 residues. Germline CDR1 and CDR2: MNHEY and SMNVEV (reference sequence). V was pared by 3 bases and J by 1 base, with 9 bases between. The CDR3 loop is CASSLRAANTEAFF. The CDR3 nucleotides are TGTGCCAGCAGTTTGCGGGCCGCGAACACTGAAGCTTTCTTT.

The CDR3 region is CASSRTAGNTEAFF. The DNA for the CDR3 is TGTGCCAGCAGTCGGACAGCAGGGAACACTGAAGCTTTCTTT. The V call is TRBV2, the J call TRBJ1-1; D possibly corresponds to TRBD1 (6 bases). Per germline, CDR1 SNHLY and CDR2 FYNNEI. The V end lost 5 bases, the J end lost 1 base, and 11 bases lay between the germline ends. This CDR3 comprises 14 residues.

The chain links TRBV30 to TRBJ1-5; D possibly corresponds to TRBD1 (5 bases). CDR1 GTSNPN and CDR2 SVGIG come from the germline V gene (reference sequence). CDR3 size: 14 residues. The ends were cut back, 0 bases at V and 4 bases at J, with 10 bases in the middle. The CDR3 DNA reads TGTGCCTGGAGTGTATGGGCAGGGAATCAGCCCCAGCATTTT. The encoded protein is CAWSVWAGNQPQHF. Variable domain in full (rest from reference TRBV30 and TRBJ1-5): SQTIHQWPATLVQPVGSPLSLECTVEGTSNPNLYWYRQAAGRGLQLLFYSVGIGQISSEVPQNLSASRPQDRQFILSSKKLLLSDSGFYLCAWSVWAGNQPQHFGDGTRLSIL.

This clone was observed a single time. CDR3 nucleotides: TGCAGCGTTGAATTAGCGGGAGGGTCCTACAATGAGCAGTTCTTC. The encoded protein is CSVELAGGSYNEQFF. The chain uses TRBV29-1 and TRBJ2-1, with 11 bases identical to TRBD2. The CDR3 runs to 15 residues. Germline V gene sequence: CDR1 SQVTM, CDR2 ANQGSEA. Germline trimming cut 2 bases from V and 1 base from J; bases unmatched to any gene: 1.

This rearrangement joins TRBV10-1 to TRBJ2-5; maybe TRBD1 (5 bases). V lost 3 bases to trimming and J lost 9 bases, with 17 bases between them. The CDR3 extends over 14 amino acids. Per germline, CDR1 WNHNN and CDR2 SYGVQD (reference sequence). The CDR3 DNA is TGCGCCAGCAGTGAAGGGGTGACTGAGTGGCCCCAGTACTTC. It specifies CASSEGVTEWPQYF.

This chain joins TRBV4-1 and TRBJ1-3, with D perhaps matching TRBD1 (6 bases). Trimming pared 0 bases from V and 8 bases from J, leaving 14 bases between. CDR1 MGHRA and CDR2 YSYEKL come from the germline V gene. The CDR3 covers 15 residues. CDR3 protein: CASSQDGQSLDTIYF. In DNA, the CDR3 is TGCGCCAGCAGCCAAGATGGACAGAGCCTTGACACCATATATTTT.

This rearrangement joins TRBV5-1 to TRBJ1-3; D is uncertain. Trimming left V 4 bases short and J 0 bases short, with 11 bases between. Germline V lookup: CDR1 SGHRS, CDR2 YFSETQ. This CDR3 contains 15 residues. The CDR3 protein is CASSPGEPSGNTIYF. DNA for the CDR3: TGCGCCAGCAGCCCCGGGGAGCCCTCTGGAAACACCATATATTTT.

V and J are TRBV19 and TRBJ1-6; D not resolved. CDR1 LNHDA and CDR2 SQIVND come from the germline V gene (reference sequence). The CDR3 length is 16 residues. The germline V and J ends were trimmed by 5 bases and 5 bases, with 16 bases remaining between them. The CDR3 nucleotides read TGTGCCAGTAGTCTCTCACAGTGGGGAGATAATTCACCCCTCCACTTT. It yields the protein CASSLSQWGDNSPLHF.

The CDR3 spells CASSIVGGALDEQFF. CDR3 in DNA: TGTGCCAGTAGTATAGTAGGGGGGGCCTTGGATGAGCAGTTCTTC. The chain recombines TRBV19 with TRBJ2-1, with D maybe TRBD2 (7 bases). The CDR3 contains 15 residues. V gave up 1 base and J gave up 8 bases, with 15 bases separating them. Germline CDR1 LNHDA, CDR2 SQIVND (reference sequence).

The rearrangement uses TRBV9 and TRBJ2-1, with D possibly TRBD2 on 5 matching bases. CDR1 and CDR2 (germline): SGDLS, YYNGEE. Trimming removed 6 bases from V and 3 bases from J, with 19 bases in between. This CDR3 has 16 amino acids. CDR3 loop: CASTTSGNRVYNEQFF. In DNA form, the CDR3 reads TGTGCCAGCACCACCTCGGGGAACCGGGTCTACAATGAGCAGTTCTTC.

The chain couples TRBV5-5 to TRBJ1-3; tentative D call: TRBD1 (6 bases). CDR1 SGHKS and CDR2 YYEKEE come from the germline V gene (reference sequence). The CDR3 is made up of 14 amino acids. Trimming removed 4 bases at V and 0 bases at J, with 8 bases between. CDR3 coding DNA: TGTGCCAGCAGCAACAGGGTCTCTGGAAACACCATATATTTT. The encoded protein is CASSNRVSGNTIYF.

This rearrangement joins TRBV9 to TRBJ1-3; D is possibly TRBD1 (6 bases). This CDR3 has 15 amino acids. V was shortened by 3 bases and J by 3 bases, with 13 bases between the two germline ends. Germline CDR1 SGDLS, CDR2 YYNGEE. This CDR3 is CASSARQASGNTIYF. The DNA of the CDR3 is TGTGCCAGCAGCGCGAGACAGGCAAGTGGAAACACCATATATTTT.

The V and J genes are TRBV19 and TRBJ1-5; unclear D gene. V lost 0 bases, J lost 7 bases, and 10 bases lay in between. Germline CDR1 and CDR2: LNHDA and SQIVND (reference sequence). The CDR3 consists of 14 residues. The CDR3 bases are TGTGCCAGTAGTATAGACGGGTTTCGGCAGCCCCAGCATTTT. It yields the protein CASSIDGFRQPQHF.

The rearrangement uses TRBV7-9 and TRBJ2-3; the match to TRBD2 covers 12 bases. This CDR3 region has 14 residues. Germline V gives CDR1 SEHNR, CDR2 FQNEAQ (reference sequence). V gave up 6 bases and J gave up 6 bases; unmatched junction bases: 4. The CDR3 coding sequence is TGTGCCAGCAGAACCGGGACTAGCGGGGATACGCAGTATTTT. Encoded protein: CASRTGTSGDTQYF.

V usage is TRBV27 and J usage is TRBJ1-2; 10 bases match TRBD1. This CDR3 contains 15 residues. The trim removed 1 base at V and 7 bases at J, leaving 6 bases unmatched. Germline V gene sequence: CDR1 MNHEY, CDR2 SMNVEV (reference sequence). CDR3 loop: CASSLLGQGMSGYTF. CDR3 coding DNA: TGTGCCAGCAGTTTATTGGGACAGGGGATGAGTGGCTACACCTTC.

The chain has TRBV15 and TRBJ1-2; TRBD1 is a possible D gene (6 bases). The CDR3 has 15 amino acids. Trimming took off 4 bases at V and 3 bases at J, with 15 bases between the two ends. Per the germline V gene, CDR1 is LNHNV and CDR2 is YYDKDF (reference sequence). The CDR3 sequence: CATSTGPGTHYGYTF. In nucleotides, the CDR3 is TGTGCCACCAGCACGGGACCCGGGACACACTATGGCTACACCTTC.

The J gene is TRBJ2-3, the V gene TRBV9; a weak D match, TRBD2 (6 bases). CDR1 is SGDLS and CDR2 is YYNGEE in the germline V gene. The CDR3 is 16 amino acids. V lost 0 bases and J lost 2, with 13 bases in between. The CDR3 DNA follows: TGTGCCAGCAGCGTAGAATCCAGCGGGTTCACAGATACGCAGTATTTT. This translates into CASSVESSGFTDTQYF.

This clone was picked up one time. The rearrangement joins TRBV7-3 to TRBJ2-1, with D possibly matching TRBD1 (5 bases). Per the germline V gene, CDR1 is SGHTA and CDR2 is FQGTGA. V lost 5 bases and J lost 10, with 15 bases in between. The CDR3 covers 13 residues. The CDR3 nucleotides read TGTGCCAGCAGCAACCCACGTGGACAAGAGCAGTTCTTC. Amino acids: CASSNPRGQEQFF.

This clone was observed a single time. The genes are TRBV2 and TRBJ1-2; maybe TRBD1 (5 bases). The CDR3 has 14 amino acids. The germline V gene has CDR1 SNHLY and CDR2 FYNNEI. Trimming removed 1 base at V and 0 bases at J, with 6 bases between. The CDR3 protein is CASSEEGSNYGYTF. The CDR3 DNA follows: TGTGCCAGCAGTGAAGAGGGGTCTAACTATGGCTACACCTTC.

The chain is built from TRBV7-9 and TRBJ2-5, with a weak D call TRBD1 (6 bases). V lost 0 bases and J 1 base, leaving 9 bases between the germline ends. The CDR3 spans 15 residues. Germline V gene data show CDR1 as SEHNR and CDR2 as FQNEAQ (reference sequence). The DNA of the CDR3 is TGTGCCAGCAGCTTAGCCGGACAGTCCCAAGAGACCCAGTACTTC. Protein: CASSLAGQSQETQYF.

The chain has TRBV19 and TRBJ2-7, with D possibly being TRBD1 (6 bases). Germline CDR1 LNHDA, CDR2 SQIVND (reference sequence). The CDR3 runs 16 residues. Deletions cut 5 bases from V and 2 bases from J, with 19 bases between. CDR3 nucleotide sequence: TGTGCCAGTAGTCCACCGGGACAATTAAGTCCCTACGAGCAGTACTTC. Its protein is CASSPPGQLSPYEQYF.

Only one count was recorded for this clone. The chain couples TRBV14 to TRBJ2-7, with TRBD2 matching 9 bases. J gave up 5 bases and V 1 base, and 9 bases lay outside the gene matches. The CDR3 extends over 16 amino acids. Germline values: CDR1 SGHDN, CDR2 FVKESK. The CDR3 DNA follows: TGTGCCAGCAGCCAAGTCAAGCGGGGGGTCGTCGACGAGCAGTACTTC. Translating gives CASSQVKRGVVDEQYF.